This is a list of T cell receptor beta chains from one sample in a study of shared clonotypes between healthy human individuals. Data came from immunoSEQ multiplex PCR; TCRdb stores just in-frame clones and leaves some out. The sample lists over 700,000 clones; approximately 72% were seen once. Sequenced: memory CD4+ T cells sorted from blood. The receptors were gathered from a woman in her thirties in good health. CDR3s include the opening cysteine and the closing phenylalanine or tryptophan. D genes are given only for firm matches. Size is omitted from some rows. Given values are once, few, many or a class for expanded clones.

abundance,d_gene,v_gene,j_gene,CDR3aa,CDR3nt
NA,TRBD1,TRBV9,TRBJ2-7,CASSQATGQTYEQCF,TGTGCCAGCAGCCAAGCCACGGGACAGACCTACGAGCAGTGCTTC
NA,NA,TRBV9,TRBJ1-1,CASSPRLNTEAFF,TGTGCCAGCAGCCCACGACTGAACACTGAAGCTTTCTTT
few,TRBD1,TRBV28,TRBJ1-5,CASSSFKTRQGHIRSNQPQHF,TGTGCCAGCAGTTCCTTTAAGACCCGACAGGGACATATCCGTAGCAATCAGCCCCAGCATTTT
NA,TRBD1,TRBV19,TRBJ1-5,CASSDRELGQPQHF,TGTGCCAGTAGCGACAGGGAGTTAGGTCAGCCCCAGCATTTT
NA,TRBD1,TRBV19,TRBJ1-2,CASSPRDSPRVSYGYTF,TGTGCCAGTAGTCCCCGGGACAGCCCCCGAGTTTCCTATGGCTACACCTTC
NA,NA,TRBV10-3,TRBJ2-4,CAISDSGLAKNIQYF,TGTGCCATCAGTGATTCGGGGCTGGCCAAAAACATTCAGTACTTC
NA,TRBD2,TRBV28,TRBJ2-1,CASSSERDNYNEQFF,TGTGCCAGCAGTTCCGAGCGGGATAACTACAATGAGCAGTTCTTC
few,TRBD1,TRBV2,TRBJ2-1,CASSPDRGEQFF,TGTGCCAGCAGCCCAGACAGGGGAGAGCAGTTCTTC
NA,NA,TRBV10-3,TRBJ2-7,CAISERVDSGEQYF,TGTGCCATCAGTGAGCGGGTGGACTCGGGCGAGCAGTACTTC
few,NA,TRBV20-1,TRBJ2-1,CRIDNYNEQFF,TGCAGAATCGACAACTACAATGAGCAGTTCTTC
NA,NA,TRBV18,TRBJ2-2,CASSPDANTGELFF,TGTGCCAGCTCGCCAGACGCGAACACCGGGGAGCTGTTTTTT
once,TRBD2,TRBV5-4,TRBJ2-5,CASSLGLAGRETQYF,TGTGCCAGCAGCTTGGGACTAGCGGGACGAGAGACCCAGTACTTC
NA,NA,TRBV19,TRBJ1-2,CASSTPLYGYTF,TGTGCCAGTAGTACACCCCTCTATGGCTACACCTTC
many,TRBD1,TRBV19,TRBJ1-3,CASTIGTAGNTIYF,TGTGCCAGTACCATCGGGACAGCTGGAAACACCATATATTTT
NA,NA,TRBV6-1,TRBJ2-3,CASSEDLWGTDTQYF,TGTGCCAGCAGTGAAGATCTGTGGGGCACAGATACGCAGTATTTT
NA,NA,TRBV5-1,TRBJ2-6,CASSLSPSSGANVLTF,TGCGCCAGCAGCTTGTCTCCCAGCTCTGGGGCCAACGTCCTGACTTTC
few,TRBD2,TRBV5-4,TRBJ2-3,CASSLASGAGGGNTQYF,TGTGCCAGCAGCTTGGCCTCGGGAGCGGGAGGCGGTAATACGCAGTATTTT